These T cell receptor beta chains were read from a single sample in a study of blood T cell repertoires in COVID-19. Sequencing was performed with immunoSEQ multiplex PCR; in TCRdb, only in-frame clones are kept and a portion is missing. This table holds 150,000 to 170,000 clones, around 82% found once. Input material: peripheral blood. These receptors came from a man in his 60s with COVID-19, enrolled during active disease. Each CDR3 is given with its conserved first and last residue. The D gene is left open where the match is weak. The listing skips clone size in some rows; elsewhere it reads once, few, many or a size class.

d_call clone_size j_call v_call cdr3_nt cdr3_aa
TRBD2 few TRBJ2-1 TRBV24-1 TGTGCCACCAGTGATTCTAGCGGGGGGGCCAGCAATGAGCAGTTCTTC CATSDSSGGASNEQFF
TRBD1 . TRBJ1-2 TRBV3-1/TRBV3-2 TGTGCCAGCAGCCCCGGACTTACAGGGGGCTTAGCCTATGGCTACACCTTC CASSPGLTGGLAYGYTF
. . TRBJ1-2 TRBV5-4 TGTGCCAGCAGCCATCCTCAGGGCCTAAGAAACTATGGCTACACCTTC CASSHPQGLRNYGYTF
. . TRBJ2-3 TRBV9 TGTGCCAGCAGCGTAGACGGTCAGGGGAGCACAGATACGCAGTATTTT CASSVDGQGSTDTQYF
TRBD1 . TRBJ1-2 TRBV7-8 TGTGCCAGCAGCAACGCCGGGACAGGGCCCATGTCTGGCTACACCTTC CASSNAGTGPMSGYTF
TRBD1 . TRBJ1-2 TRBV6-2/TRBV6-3 TGTGCCAGCAGTAACACCGGGACAGAGAGTTATGGCTACACCTTC CASSNTGTESYGYTF
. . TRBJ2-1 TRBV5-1 TGCGCCAGCAGCTCCCCGACTAGTCCTCAGTTCTTC CASSSPTSPQFF
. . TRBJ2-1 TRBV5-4 TGTGCCAGCAGCTTTAAGGACAGAATCAATGAGCAGTTCTTC CASSFKDRINEQFF
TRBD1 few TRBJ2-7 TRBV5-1 TGCGCCAGCAGCTTGGCCAGCGGGACAGGGGCCTACGAGCAGTACTTC CASSLASGTGAYEQYF
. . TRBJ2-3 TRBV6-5 TGTGCCAGCAGTCAACTCCCCAGGGCAAGTACGCAGTATTTT CASSQLPRASTQYF
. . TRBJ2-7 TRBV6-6 TGTGCCAGCAGTTTCGGACAGCTCTCCTACGAGCAGTACTTC CASSFGQLSYEQYF
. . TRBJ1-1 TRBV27 TGTGCCAGCAGTCGGACAGTTCTGAACACTGAAGCTTTCTTT CASSRTVLNTEAFF
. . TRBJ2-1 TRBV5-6 TGTGCCAGCAGCTTCCCTGGACAGCGAGAGCAGTTCTTC CASSFPGQREQFF
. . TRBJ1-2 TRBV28 TGTGCCAGCAGTTTCCGGGCGGCCGAGGGTGGCTACACCTTC CASSFRAAEGGYTF
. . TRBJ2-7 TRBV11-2 TGTGCCAGCAGCTTAGTTCGGTTCTCCTACGAGCAGTACTTC CASSLVRFSYEQYF
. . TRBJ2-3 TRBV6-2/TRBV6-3 TGTGCCAGCAGTAACACAGAAACAGATACGCAGTATTTT CASSNTETDTQYF
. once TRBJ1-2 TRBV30 TGTGCCTGGAGTTCCCCCGCGGAGGGGCCAGGTGGCTACACCTTC CAWSSPAEGPGGYTF
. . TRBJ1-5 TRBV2 TGTGCCAGCAGTGATTGGTCAGGGCTCAATCAGCCCCAGCATTTT CASSDWSGLNQPQHF
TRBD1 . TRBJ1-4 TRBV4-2 TGTGCCAGCAGCCAGGGACAGGGGATCGGTAATGAAAAACTGTTTTTT CASSQGQGIGNEKLFF
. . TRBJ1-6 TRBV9 TGTGCCAGCAGCGCACAACGGGGGATCTCCTATAATTCACCCCTCCACTTT CASSAQRGISYNSPLHF
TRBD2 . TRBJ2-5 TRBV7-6 TGTGCCAGCAGCTTAATATCGCTAGCGGGAGTCATTGAGACCCAGTACTTC CASSLISLAGVIETQYF
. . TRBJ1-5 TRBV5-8 TGTGCCAGCAGCTTGGGTGCGGGCACCTTCAATCAGCCCCAGCATTTT CASSLGAGTFNQPQHF
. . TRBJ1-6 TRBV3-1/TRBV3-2 TGTGCCAGCAGCCAAGGACAAGGGGGGGCGTCACCCCTCCACTTT CASSQGQGGASPLHF
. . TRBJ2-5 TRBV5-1 TGCGCCAGCAGCCCGGGGGTTAGTCAAGAGACCCAGTACTTC CASSPGVSQETQYF
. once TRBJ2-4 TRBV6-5 TGTGCCAGCAGTAGAGCGGGTGTAGCCAAAAACATTCAGTACTTC CASSRAGVAKNIQYF
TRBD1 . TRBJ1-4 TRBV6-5 TGTGCCAGCAGAAAACAGGGGGGTCAAGAAAAACTGTTTTTT CASRKQGGQEKLFF
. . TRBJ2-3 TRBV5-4 TGTGCCAGCAGCTTCCGAGGGCCGCGAGATACGCAGTATTTT CASSFRGPRDTQYF
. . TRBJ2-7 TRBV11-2 TGTGCCAGCAGCGACTTCGGGTACGAGCAGTACTTC CASSDFGYEQYF
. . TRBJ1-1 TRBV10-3 TGTGCCATCAGTGAGACCACAGGCATGAACACTGAAGCTTTCTTT CAISETTGMNTEAFF
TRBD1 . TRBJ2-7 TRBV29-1 TGCAGCGCAGGGACAGGGTCCTCCTACGAGCAGTACTTC CSAGTGSSYEQYF
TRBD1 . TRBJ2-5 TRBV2 TGTGCCAGCGGGGGGGACAGGGGAGAGGAGACCCAGTACTTC CASGGDRGEETQYF
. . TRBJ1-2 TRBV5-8 TGTGCCAGCAGCTTTTTCCTAGGCTACACCTTC CASSFFLGYTF
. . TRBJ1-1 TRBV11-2 TGTGCCAGCAGCGTTGGCCAGGGGAACACTGAAGCTTTCTTT CASSVGQGNTEAFF
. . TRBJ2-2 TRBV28 TGTGCCAGCAAGAAGTCACAGGGAAACACCGGGGAGCTGTTTTTT CASKKSQGNTGELFF
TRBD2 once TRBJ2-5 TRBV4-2 TGTGCCAGCAGCCCGAGACTAGCGGGTTCCCAAGAGACCCAGTACTTC CASSPRLAGSQETQYF
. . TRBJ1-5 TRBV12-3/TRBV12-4 TGTGCCAGCAGGCAGGCGCTAAATCAGCCCCAGCATTTT CASRQALNQPQHF
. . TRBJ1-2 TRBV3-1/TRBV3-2 TGTGCCAGCAGCCGCGACGGAGGGACCTATGGCTACACCTTC CASSRDGGTYGYTF
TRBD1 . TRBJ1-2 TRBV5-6 TGTGCCAGCAGCTTCTCGGACAGGGCTAACTATGGCTACACCTTC CASSFSDRANYGYTF
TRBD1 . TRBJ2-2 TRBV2 TGTGCCAGCAGCCCGGACAGGGTAATCACCGGGGAGCTGTTTTTT CASSPDRVITGELFF
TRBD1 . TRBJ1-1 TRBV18 TGTGCCAGCTCACCGCCAGACAGGGTTACGAACACTGAAGCTTTCTTT CASSPPDRVTNTEAFF
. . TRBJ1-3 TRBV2 TGTGCCAGCAGTGTCGGGGGAAACACCATATATTTT CASSVGGNTIYF
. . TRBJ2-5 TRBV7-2 TGTGCCAGCAGCATCCTTCAGGGATCTCGAGAGACCCAGTACTTC CASSILQGSRETQYF
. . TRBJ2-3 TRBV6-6 TGTGCCAGCAGTCGGATACTCCAAAGCGCGGATACGCAGTATTTT CASSRILQSADTQYF
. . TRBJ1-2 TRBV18 TGTGCCAGCTCACCCGATAGCTATGGCTACACCTTC CASSPDSYGYTF
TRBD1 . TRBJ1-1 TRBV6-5 TGTGCCAGCGGTCCTCGGACAGGGCGGACTGAAGCTTTCTTT CASGPRTGRTEAFF
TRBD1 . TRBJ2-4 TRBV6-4 TGTGCCAGCAGTGGACAGGGAAAGGACATTCAGTACTTC CASSGQGKDIQYF
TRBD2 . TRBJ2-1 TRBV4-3 TGCGCCAGCAGCCAAGACGCTGCTAGCGGGGGCGGTGAGCAGTTCTTC CASSQDAASGGGEQFF
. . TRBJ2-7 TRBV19 TGTGCCAGTAGTCCGTCTTGGACGGGGACTTACGAGCAGTACTTC CASSPSWTGTYEQYF
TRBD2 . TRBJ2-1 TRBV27 TGTGCCAGCAGTTTATGGACTAGCGGGAGAGACAATGAGCAGTTCTTC CASSLWTSGRDNEQFF
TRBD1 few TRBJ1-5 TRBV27 TGTGCCAGCAGTTCGGGACAGGGGCGCAATCAGCCCCAGCATTTT CASSSGQGRNQPQHF
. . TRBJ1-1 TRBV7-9 TGTGCCAGCAGCCACAACAGTATCGGTCGCACTGAAGCTTTCTTT CASSHNSIGRTEAFF
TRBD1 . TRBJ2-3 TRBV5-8 TGTGCCAGCAGCCCCATAAGACAGGGGACAGATACGCAGTATTTT CASSPIRQGTDTQYF
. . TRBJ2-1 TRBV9 TGTGCCAGCAGCACAGCAGGGGTCCCAAACAATGAGCAGTTCTTC CASSTAGVPNNEQFF
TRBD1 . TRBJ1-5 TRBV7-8 TGTGCCAGTGAGACAGGGAATAGCAATCAGCCCCAGCATTTT CASETGNSNQPQHF
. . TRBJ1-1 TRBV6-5 TGTGCCAGCAGTTACGCAGGGACATTGAACACTGAAGCTTTCTTT CASSYAGTLNTEAFF
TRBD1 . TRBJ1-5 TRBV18 TGTGCCAGCTCCCAGGACAGGGTAGGGGGCAATCAGCCCCAGCATTTT CASSQDRVGGNQPQHF
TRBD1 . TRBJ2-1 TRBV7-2 TGTGCCAGCAGCACGGGACAGGGGAGCTACAATGAGCAGTTCTTC CASSTGQGSYNEQFF